A selection of T cell receptor beta chains follows, all from one sample in a study of T cell repertoires in cytomegalovirus infection. TCRdb used MiXCR to reprocess the reads, holding one entry per CDR3 protein. The sample lists a few hundred thousand distinct CDR3 sequences, about 17% occurring once. The source material was PBMCs. Receptors originate from a human donor in good health (CMV status not recorded). Some clones in this sample may be carry-over from other donors' samples. Both conserved end residues are part of each CDR3. The order of the fields is D gene, clone size, J gene, V gene, CDR3 DNA, CDR3 protein. D genes are given only for firm matches. Size is stated for part of the rows, as once, few or many counts, or as a class when the clone is expanded.

D gene: -
clone size: -
J gene: TRBJ2-2
V gene: TRBV9
CDR3 DNA: TGTGCCAGCAGCGTCTTAGCGGCGAACACCGGGGAGCTGTTTTTT
CDR3 protein: CASSVLAANTGELFF

D gene: -
clone size: few
J gene: TRBJ1-2
V gene: TRBV7-2
CDR3 DNA: TGTGCCAGCATCAAAAAGGAAGGCCGGGACTATGGCTACACCTTC
CDR3 protein: CASIKKEGRDYGYTF

D gene: TRBD1
clone size: -
J gene: TRBJ2-7
V gene: TRBV27
CDR3 DNA: TGTGCCAGCGGCTTGTGGGACAGGGGTTTCCACGAGCAGTACTTC
CDR3 protein: CASGLWDRGFHEQYF

D gene: -
clone size: -
J gene: TRBJ2-7
V gene: TRBV28
CDR3 DNA: TGTGCCAGCAGTTTATTGGCTAGAAACAGGGACCCCGACTACGAGCAGTACTTC
CDR3 protein: CASSLLARNRDPDYEQYF

D gene: -
clone size: -
J gene: TRBJ1-4
V gene: TRBV5-4
CDR3 DNA: TGTGCCAGCAGGCCGGCGTTAGGAGAAAAACTGTTTTTT
CDR3 protein: CASRPALGEKLFF

D gene: -
clone size: few
J gene: TRBJ2-7
V gene: TRBV11-2
CDR3 DNA: TGTGCCAGCAGCTTAGGGCGAGGACAGATAAATCCCTACGAGCAGTACTTC
CDR3 protein: CASSLGRGQINPYEQYF

D gene: TRBD1
clone size: many
J gene: TRBJ1-2
V gene: TRBV11-2
CDR3 DNA: TGTGCCAGCAGCTTAGATCGGCCCAGTACGGACAGGGCCTTC
CDR3 protein: CASSLDRPSTDRAF

D gene: TRBD2
clone size: -
J gene: TRBJ2-5
V gene: TRBV18
CDR3 DNA: TGTGCCAGCTCACCACCGCATAGCGGGGGCCAAGAGACCCAGTACTTC
CDR3 protein: CASSPPHSGGQETQYF

D gene: -
clone size: many
J gene: TRBJ2-5
V gene: TRBV6-2/TRBV6-3
CDR3 DNA: TGTGCCAGCAGCCGCGAGACCCAGTACTTC
CDR3 protein: CASSRETQYF

D gene: TRBD1
clone size: -
J gene: TRBJ2-7
V gene: TRBV18
CDR3 DNA: TGTGCCAGCTCACCGGCGGGACAGGGGGGTCCCTACGAGCAGTACTTC
CDR3 protein: CASSPAGQGGPYEQYF

D gene: -
clone size: few
J gene: TRBJ1-1
V gene: TRBV5-1
CDR3 DNA: TGCGCCAGCAGCTTCGGGGGGCTAGGGGACACTGAAGCTTTCTTT
CDR3 protein: CASSFGGLGDTEAFF

D gene: TRBD2
clone size: few
J gene: TRBJ2-3
V gene: TRBV6-5
CDR3 DNA: TGTGCCAGCAGTTACGGGACTAGTATGGATACGCAGTATTTT
CDR3 protein: CASSYGTSMDTQYF

D gene: -
clone size: -
J gene: TRBJ1-4
V gene: TRBV7-2
CDR3 DNA: TGTGCCAGCAGCTTAGGAGGGGGGGGGGGTGAAAAACTGTTTTTT
CDR3 protein: CASSLGGGGGEKLFF

D gene: TRBD2
clone size: few
J gene: TRBJ2-1
V gene: TRBV4-2
CDR3 DNA: TGTGCCAGCAGCCAAGATACCGGACTAGGATCAAATGAGCAGTTCTTC
CDR3 protein: CASSQDTGLGSNEQFF

D gene: -
clone size: few
J gene: TRBJ2-7
V gene: TRBV10-3
CDR3 DNA: TGTGCCATCAGTGAAAGGACCGAAACCTACGAGCAGTACTTC
CDR3 protein: CAISERTETYEQYF

D gene: TRBD1
clone size: many
J gene: TRBJ2-1
V gene: TRBV7-9
CDR3 DNA: TGTGCCAGCCGCACAGGGGTTACGTTAAATGAGCAGTTCTTC
CDR3 protein: CASRTGVTLNEQFF

D gene: -
clone size: -
J gene: TRBJ2-3
V gene: TRBV15
CDR3 DNA: TGTGCCACCAGCAGGGGCGGGGCCGCGCGGGACACAGATACGCAGTATTTT
CDR3 protein: CATSRGGAARDTDTQYF

D gene: TRBD1
clone size: -
J gene: TRBJ2-7
V gene: TRBV6-2/TRBV6-3
CDR3 DNA: TGTGCCAGCAGTTACCGAAGGACAGGGGCTACCTACGAGCAGTACTTC
CDR3 protein: CASSYRRTGATYEQYF

D gene: -
clone size: -
J gene: TRBJ1-5
V gene: TRBV19
CDR3 DNA: TGTGCCAGTAGTATAGGGCCGGGAGGCAATCAGCCCCAGCATTTT
CDR3 protein: CASSIGPGGNQPQHF

D gene: -
clone size: -
J gene: TRBJ1-5
V gene: TRBV7-9
CDR3 DNA: TGTGCCAGCAGCTCGGGATGGCAGCCCCAGCATTTT
CDR3 protein: CASSSGWQPQHF

D gene: -
clone size: many
J gene: TRBJ2-7
V gene: TRBV6-1
CDR3 DNA: TGTGCCAGCCTTGCCGGCGGGCTGCCCTACGAGCAGTACTTC
CDR3 protein: CASLAGGLPYEQYF

D gene: -
clone size: -
J gene: TRBJ1-6
V gene: TRBV27
CDR3 DNA: TGTGCCAGCAGTTTAGGCTCACAGGGCGGCTATAATTCACCCCTCCACTTT
CDR3 protein: CASSLGSQGGYNSPLHF

D gene: -
clone size: -
J gene: TRBJ2-1
V gene: TRBV20-1
CDR3 DNA: TGCAGTGCACTACAGGCGCCGGGTGAGCAGTTCTTC
CDR3 protein: CSALQAPGEQFF

D gene: -
clone size: -
J gene: TRBJ2-1
V gene: TRBV20-1
CDR3 DNA: TGCAGTGCAAAACTCGACCGCTCCTACAATGAGCAGTTCTTC
CDR3 protein: CSAKLDRSYNEQFF

D gene: -
clone size: few
J gene: TRBJ1-2
V gene: TRBV28
CDR3 DNA: TGTGCCAGCAGTTTATCACAGGAGACCTATGGCTACACCTTC
CDR3 protein: CASSLSQETYGYTF

D gene: -
clone size: few
J gene: TRBJ2-2
V gene: TRBV5-6
CDR3 DNA: TGTGCCAGCAGCCTAATACTGGGGGAGCTGTTTTTT
CDR3 protein: CASSLILGELFF

D gene: -
clone size: -
J gene: TRBJ2-5
V gene: TRBV11-2
CDR3 DNA: TGTGCCAGCAGCCGAGGGGGAGGGGAGACCCAGTACTTC
CDR3 protein: CASSRGGGETQYF

D gene: -
clone size: many
J gene: TRBJ2-7
V gene: TRBV12-3/TRBV12-4
CDR3 DNA: TGTGCCAGCAGTGAGAAATTGGGACCGCGCTACGAGCAGTACTTC
CDR3 protein: CASSEKLGPRYEQYF

D gene: -
clone size: -
J gene: TRBJ2-5
V gene: TRBV6-1
CDR3 DNA: TGTGCCAGCAGACTGGGGGGAGGATCAGAGACCCAGTACTTC
CDR3 protein: CASRLGGGSETQYF

D gene: TRBD2
clone size: few
J gene: TRBJ2-7
V gene: TRBV10-3
CDR3 DNA: TGTGCCATCAGTGAGTCCGGGACTAGCGGATCCTACGAGCAGTACTTC
CDR3 protein: CAISESGTSGSYEQYF

D gene: -
clone size: -
J gene: TRBJ1-1
V gene: TRBV12-3/TRBV12-4
CDR3 DNA: TGTGCCAGCAGTTTCGCATCTTACACTGAAGCTTTCTTT
CDR3 protein: CASSFASYTEAFF

D gene: -
clone size: -
J gene: TRBJ2-3
V gene: TRBV20-1
CDR3 DNA: TGCAGTGCTAGAGGGCAGGGGGGATCGCAAGATACGCAGTATTTT
CDR3 protein: CSARGQGGSQDTQYF

D gene: -
clone size: few
J gene: TRBJ2-1
V gene: TRBV5-1
CDR3 DNA: TGCGCCAGCAGCTCCTGGAAGGTCTACTCTGGGGGTGAGCAGTTCTTC
CDR3 protein: CASSSWKVYSGGEQFF

D gene: -
clone size: -
J gene: TRBJ1-5
V gene: TRBV6-6
CDR3 DNA: TGTGCCAGCAGTGAACTCGGTGCAGGGATCCAGCCCCAGCATTTT
CDR3 protein: CASSELGAGIQPQHF

D gene: TRBD1
clone size: -
J gene: TRBJ1-4
V gene: TRBV4-3
CDR3 DNA: TGCGCCAGCAGCCTTTTAGGACAGGGCGGACCAACTAATGAAAAACTGTTTTTT
CDR3 protein: CASSLLGQGGPTNEKLFF

D gene: -
clone size: -
J gene: TRBJ2-3
V gene: TRBV6-6
CDR3 DNA: TGTGCCAGCAGTTGGGAAAGCGCAGATACGCAGTATTTT
CDR3 protein: CASSWESADTQYF

D gene: TRBD1
clone size: many
J gene: TRBJ1-3
V gene: TRBV6-6
CDR3 DNA: TGTGCCAGCAGTCACCGGGACAGGGGGCGAAGCTCTGGAAACACCATATATTTT
CDR3 protein: CASSHRDRGRSSGNTIYF

D gene: TRBD1
clone size: few
J gene: TRBJ1-5
V gene: TRBV20-1
CDR3 DNA: TGCAGTGCTAGCGAGACAGGGGTGGGCAATCAGCCCCAGCATTTT
CDR3 protein: CSASETGVGNQPQHF

D gene: -
clone size: few
J gene: TRBJ1-3
V gene: TRBV5-5
CDR3 DNA: TGTGCCAGCAGCTTGAATTCGGCCAGTCATGGAAACACCATATATTTT
CDR3 protein: CASSLNSASHGNTIYF

D gene: -
clone size: many
J gene: TRBJ1-5
V gene: TRBV6-2/TRBV6-3
CDR3 DNA: TGTGCCAGCAGCGCTAGGGGCTATCAGCCCCAGCATTTT
CDR3 protein: CASSARGYQPQHF

D gene: TRBD2
clone size: -
J gene: TRBJ2-1
V gene: TRBV12-3/TRBV12-4
CDR3 DNA: TGTGCCAGCAGTTTCCTAGCGGGGGGGACGAGCTCCTACAATGAGCAGTTCTTC
CDR3 protein: CASSFLAGGTSSYNEQFF

D gene: -
clone size: many
J gene: TRBJ1-1
V gene: TRBV7-2
CDR3 DNA: TGTGCCAGCAGTAGGGGGGCAGGGACGAACACTGAAGCTTTCTTT
CDR3 protein: CASSRGAGTNTEAFF

D gene: -
clone size: -
J gene: TRBJ2-3
V gene: TRBV20-1
CDR3 DNA: TGCAGTGCCCCCGGACAGCACGGCACAGATACGCAGTATTTT
CDR3 protein: CSAPGQHGTDTQYF

D gene: TRBD2
clone size: many
J gene: TRBJ2-2
V gene: TRBV7-7
CDR3 DNA: TGTGCTAGCAGCCAACGACTAGCGGGGTCGACTTTAAACACCGGGGAGCTGTTTTTT
CDR3 protein: CASSQRLAGSTLNTGELFF

D gene: -
clone size: many
J gene: TRBJ1-4
V gene: TRBV6-1
CDR3 DNA: TGTGCCAGCAAGGTGCAGGGCGGAACTAATGAAAAACTGTTTTTT
CDR3 protein: CASKVQGGTNEKLFF